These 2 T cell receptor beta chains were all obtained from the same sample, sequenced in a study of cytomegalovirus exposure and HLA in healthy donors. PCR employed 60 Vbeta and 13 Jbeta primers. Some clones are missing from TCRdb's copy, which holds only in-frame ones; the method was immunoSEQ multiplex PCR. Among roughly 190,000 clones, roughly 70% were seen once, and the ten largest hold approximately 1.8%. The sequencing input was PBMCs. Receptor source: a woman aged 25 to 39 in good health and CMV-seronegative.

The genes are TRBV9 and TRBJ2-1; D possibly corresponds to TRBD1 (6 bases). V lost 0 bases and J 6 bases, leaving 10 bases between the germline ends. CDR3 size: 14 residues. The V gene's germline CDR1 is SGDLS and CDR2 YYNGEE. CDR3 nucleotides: TGTGCCAGCAGCGTAGGTGGACAGTCCAATGAGCAGTTCTTC. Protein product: CASSVGGQSNEQFF.

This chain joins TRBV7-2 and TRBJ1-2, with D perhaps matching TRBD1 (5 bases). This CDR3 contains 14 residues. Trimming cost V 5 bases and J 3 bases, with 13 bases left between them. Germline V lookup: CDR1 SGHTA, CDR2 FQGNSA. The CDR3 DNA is TGTGCCAGCAGCCGTCGAACAGGAGACTATGGCTACACCTTC. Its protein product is CASSRRTGDYGYTF.